Listed below are T cell receptor beta chains from one sample, sequenced in a study of cytomegalovirus exposure and HLA in healthy donors. Profiled with immunoSEQ multiplex PCR; TCRdb holds only in-frame clones, not every one. The sample gives approximately 80,000 clones, more than 50% of which show up once; 15% is in the top ten. The sequenced sample was PBMCs. These receptors originate from a woman in her forties in good health and CMV-seropositive. Both conserved end residues are part of each CDR3. D genes are given only for firm matches. Clone size appears in some rows only: once, few, many, or a class for an expanded clone.

J	D	V	size	DNA	CDR3
TRBJ1-5	-	TRBV5-6	-	TGTGCCAGCAGCGAAGGGGGGGACGGTCAGCCCCAGCATTTT	CASSEGGDGQPQHF
TRBJ2-3	TRBD2	TRBV11-2	few	TGTGCCAGCAGCTTACTTTCTAGCGGGAGGGATACGCAGTATTTT	CASSLLSSGRDTQYF
TRBJ2-3	-	TRBV7-3	-	TGTGCCAGCAGCGCCGCTGGGGGCGGTCCTAGCACAGATACGCAGTATTTT	CASSAAGGGPSTDTQYF
TRBJ2-3	TRBD2	TRBV29-1	-	TGCAGCGTCGTAGCGGGGAGAAGCACAGATACGCAGTATTTT	CSVVAGRSTDTQYF
TRBJ1-2	-	TRBV7-2	-	TGTGCCAGCAGCTCGAGAACAGGGAGGGTCACGGGCTACACCTTC	CASSSRTGRVTGYTF
TRBJ2-5	TRBD1	TRBV5-4	-	TGTGCCAGCAGCCCGACAGGGTTTGAGACCCAGTACTTC	CASSPTGFETQYF
TRBJ1-4	-	TRBV4-3	-	TGCGCCAGCAGCCAAGACGGACAGCATAATGAAAAACTGTTTTTT	CASSQDGQHNEKLFF
TRBJ1-2	-	TRBV6-1	-	TGTGCCAGCAGTCGGCAGGGTCAGTTGGGCGGCTACACCTTC	CASSRQGQLGGYTF
TRBJ1-1	-	TRBV7-9	once	TGTGCCAGCAGACGGACAAGCCACATAGAAGCTTTCTTT	CASRRTSHIEAFF
TRBJ2-1	TRBD1	TRBV6-5	-	TGTGCCAGCAGTTTGGGGACAGGGGGCGGTGAGCAGTTCTTC	CASSLGTGGGEQFF
TRBJ2-5	TRBD2	TRBV7-2	-	TGTGCCAGCAGCTTAGGTGTAGTAGCGGGTGAGACCCAGTACTTC	CASSLGVVAGETQYF
TRBJ2-7	TRBD2	TRBV4-1	-	TGCGCCAGCAGCCAAGAATCGTCCGGGAGGGCCTTCGAGCAGTACTTC	CASSQESSGRAFEQYF
TRBJ2-7	TRBD1	TRBV7-2	-	TGTGCCAGCAGCTTATCCTCAGGGGGAGATACCTACGAGCAGTACTTC	CASSLSSGGDTYEQYF
TRBJ2-7	TRBD1	TRBV29-1	few	TGCAGCGCCCAGGACGGACAGGGACCCTACGAGCAGTACTTC	CSAQDGQGPYEQYF
TRBJ1-2	-	TRBV4-3	-	TGCGCCAGCAGCCAAGAATCTTGGGCTCATGGCTACACCTTC	CASSQESWAHGYTF
TRBJ1-2	-	TRBV28	-	TGTGCCAGCAGCTCAGGGCAAGGCTACACCTTC	CASSSGQGYTF